Sequencing of this T cell receptor (beta chain) was carried out in a study of neurological immune-mediated disorders. The time point is: longitudinal time-point 1 (baseline). This CDR3 has 16 residues. The ends lost 1 base at V and 4 bases at J; junction bases unmatched: 5. Germline loops: CDR1 SGHDN, CDR2 FVKESK. Ten or more counts support this clonotype. TCRdb reanalysed the 5' RACE reads using MiXCR and keeps one entry per CDR3 protein. The sample consists of some 38,000 distinct CDR3 sequences, about 3.2% of them appearing once. Sequenced input: PBMCs. This chain uses TRBV14 with TRBJ2-3; 10 bases map to TRBD2. This sequence originates from a woman aged 55-69 years with multiple sclerosis. CDR3 amino acids: CASSQVTSGMADTQYF. For the CDR3, the DNA is TGTGCCAGCAGCCAAGTTACTAGCGGGATGGCAGATACGCAGTATTTT.